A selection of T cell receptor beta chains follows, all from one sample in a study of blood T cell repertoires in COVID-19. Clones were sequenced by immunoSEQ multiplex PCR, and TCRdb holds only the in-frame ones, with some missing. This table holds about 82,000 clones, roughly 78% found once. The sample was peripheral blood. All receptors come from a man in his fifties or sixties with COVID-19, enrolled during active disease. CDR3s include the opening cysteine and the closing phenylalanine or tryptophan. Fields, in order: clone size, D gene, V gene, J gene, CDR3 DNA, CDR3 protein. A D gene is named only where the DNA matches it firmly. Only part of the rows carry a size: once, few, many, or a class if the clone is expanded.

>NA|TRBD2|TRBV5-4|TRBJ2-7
TGTGCCAGCACCGCAGCCGAGGGTAGCGGGGGGAAGCAGTACTTC
CASTAAEGSGGKQYF
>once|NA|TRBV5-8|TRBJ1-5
TGTGCCAGCAGCCCGGGACACTTAAGCAATCAGCCCCAGCATTTT
CASSPGHLSNQPQHF
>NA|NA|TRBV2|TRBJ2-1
TGTGCCAGCAGTGAGGTCCGGTACAATGAGCAGTTCTTC
CASSEVRYNEQFF
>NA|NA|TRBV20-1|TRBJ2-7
TGCAGTGCTAGTTGGGGGGGGCGCGAGCAGTACTTC
CSASWGGREQYF
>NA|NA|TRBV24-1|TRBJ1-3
TGTGCCAAGACCATTCGGGGTTTT
CAKTIRGF
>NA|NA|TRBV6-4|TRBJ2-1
TGTGCCAGCAGTGAGGTCGGGGGCTCCTACAATGAGCAGTTCTTC
CASSEVGGSYNEQFF
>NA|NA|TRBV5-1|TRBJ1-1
TGCGCCAGCAGTCGAGAGTCGGAGTCCACTGAAGCTTTCTTT
CASSRESESTEAFF
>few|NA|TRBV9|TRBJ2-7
TGTGCCAGCAGCCAACAGGGAAAATACGAGCAGTACTTC
CASSQQGKYEQYF
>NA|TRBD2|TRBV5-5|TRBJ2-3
TGTCCCCCCCGCTTGGGTGGGGGGGGGAGGGCCCTCCCTGGGTATTTT
CPPRLGGGGRALPGYF
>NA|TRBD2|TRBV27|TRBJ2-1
TGTGCCAGCAGCCCCCGAGCGGGGGTCTACAATGAGCAGTTCTTC
CASSPRAGVYNEQFF
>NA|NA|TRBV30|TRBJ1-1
TGTGCCTGGAGTCGTTCGGACACTGAAGCTTTCTTT
CAWSRSDTEAFF
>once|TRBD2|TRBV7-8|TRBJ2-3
TGTGCCAGCAGCCTCACCCCCACTAGCGGGAGTACAGATACGCAGTATTTT
CASSLTPTSGSTDTQYF
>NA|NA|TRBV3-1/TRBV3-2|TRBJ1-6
TGTGCCAGCAGCCAAGAAGGCAGGGAATCACCCCTCCACTTT
CASSQEGRESPLHF
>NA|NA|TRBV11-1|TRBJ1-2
TGTGCCAGCAGCCAAGGACAGCTCTATGGCTACACCTTC
CASSQGQLYGYTF
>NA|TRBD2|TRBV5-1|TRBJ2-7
TGCGCCAGCAGAGGAAAGACTAGCGGGAGCGACGAGCAGTACTTC
CASRGKTSGSDEQYF
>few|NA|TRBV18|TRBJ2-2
TGTGCCAGCTCACCACGCGGACAATCGAACACCGGGGAGCTGTTTTTT
CASSPRGQSNTGELFF
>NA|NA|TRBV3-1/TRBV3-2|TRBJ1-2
TGTGCCAGCAGCCCGAACGTGGCAGGGACAAGAAGCTATGGCTACACCTTC
CASSPNVAGTRSYGYTF
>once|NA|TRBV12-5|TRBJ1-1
TGTGCTAGTGCCCCGAGGGAGGACACTGAAGCTTTCTTT
CASAPREDTEAFF
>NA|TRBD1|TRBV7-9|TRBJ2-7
TGTGCCAGCAGCTCGGGACAGCTTTACGAGCAGTACTTC
CASSSGQLYEQYF
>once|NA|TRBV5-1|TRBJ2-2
TGCGCCAGCAGCCTAACAGTGCAAGGAGAGCTGTTTTTT
CASSLTVQGELFF
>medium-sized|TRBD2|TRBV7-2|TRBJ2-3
TGTGCCAGCAGCTTAGCGCATGCTAGCGGGAGCGTGAACACAGATACGCAGTATTTT
CASSLAHASGSVNTDTQYF
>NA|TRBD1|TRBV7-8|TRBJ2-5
TGTGCCAGCAGCGCCGGGACAGGATCAGAGACCCAGTACTTC
CASSAGTGSETQYF
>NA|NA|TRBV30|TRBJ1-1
TGTGCCTGGAGTAGGGGCAGGGCAGCTTTCTTT
CAWSRGRAAFF
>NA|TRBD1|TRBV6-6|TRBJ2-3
TGTGCCAGCAGTGGACAGGGGAGCACAGATACGCAGTATTTT
CASSGQGSTDTQYF
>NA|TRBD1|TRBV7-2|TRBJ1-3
TGTGCCAGCAGCTCAACAGGGGTGGGAAACACCATATATTTT
CASSSTGVGNTIYF
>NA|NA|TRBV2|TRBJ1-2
TGTGCCAGCAGTACACTTAGGGAGGGCTATGGCTACACCTTC
CASSTLREGYGYTF
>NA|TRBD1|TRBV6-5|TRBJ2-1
TGTGCCAGCAGTCCGGGACAGAAAAGGGATGAGCAGTTCTTC
CASSPGQKRDEQFF